The entry below describes one T cell receptor beta chain. Its specificity is not known. The record originates from a study of shared clonotypes between healthy human individuals. Broader study findings: About 5% of naive CD4 clonotypes were shared across four donors. Researchers sampled blood only, noting tissue repertoires likely differ.

V lost 4 bases to trimming and J lost 7 bases, with 16 bases between them. The germline V gene encodes CDR1 MGHRA and CDR2 YSYEKL. The CDR3 has 14 amino acids. Sequencing used immunoSEQ multiplex PCR; TCRdb keeps in-frame clones, though not all of them. The sample lists roughly 2.6 million clones, approximately 90% occurring once. Input material: naive CD4+ T cells sorted from blood. Subset given: CD45RA+ positively selected. V gene TRBV4-1 combines with J gene TRBJ1-1, with a tentative D call TRBD1 (6 bases). This sequence originates from a man aged 18 to 30 in good health. The CDR3 loop reads CASSLITDSLEAFF. The CDR3 nucleotides read TGCGCCAGCAGCCTTATCACGGACAGTCTTGAAGCTTTCTTT.